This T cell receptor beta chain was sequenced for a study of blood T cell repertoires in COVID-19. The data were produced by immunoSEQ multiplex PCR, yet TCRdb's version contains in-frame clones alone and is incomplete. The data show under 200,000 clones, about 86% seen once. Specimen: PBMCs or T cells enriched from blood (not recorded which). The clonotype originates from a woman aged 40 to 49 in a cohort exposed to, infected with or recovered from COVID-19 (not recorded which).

DNA of the CDR3: TGTGCCTCCGGAGGAGGGTATGAGAACACTGAAGCTTTCTTT. It yields the protein CASGGGYENTEAFF. J is TRBJ1-1 and V is TRBV19; D remains ambiguous. Germline V gives CDR1 LNHDA, CDR2 SQIVND (reference sequence). V was pared by 11 bases and J by 1 base, with 17 bases between. This CDR3 is built from 14 residues.